This TCR beta chain was profiled in a study of OX40 agonist ivuxolimab in advanced cancers. Study findings and constraints: Some nonresponders additionally presented with little normalized T-cell clonal expansion. More expanded clones were found, on average, in CD8+ than in CD4+ T cells. The study did not work out the antigen specificity of the expanded peripheral T cells. People who partly responded at 0.1-3.0 mg/kg had some of the least clonal expansion seen.

Sequencing used immunoSEQ multiplex PCR; TCRdb keeps in-frame clones, though not all of them. The sample shows about 70,000 clones, around 80% of them seen only once. As to this clone: Its antigen is still unknown.

Looked up from germline, CDR1 is SQVTM and CDR2 is ANQGSEA. The CDR3 is 17 residues long. Trimming removed 0 bases from V and 0 bases from J, with 16 bases in between. The sequences come from CD4+ or CD8+ T cells sorted from blood, collected in a trial of the OX40 agonist ivuxolimab. The chain is built from TRBV29-1 and TRBJ2-3; D is ambiguous. The receptor's source is an adult with an advanced solid tumor such as melanoma, head and neck, liver or kidney cancer. CDR3 amino acids: CSVEENAWGFSTDTQYF. As DNA, the CDR3 is TGCAGCGTTGAAGAAAACGCGTGGGGTTTTAGCACAGATACGCAGTATTTT.